The rows below give T cell receptor beta chains drawn from one sample of a study of naive and memory T cell subsets. TCRdb reprocessed the 5' RACE reads with MiXCR, giving one entry per CDR3 protein. Of approximately 49,000 distinct CDR3 sequences in the sample, 4.7% are singletons; the top ten hold approximately 0.84%. Receptor source: a female donor in good health. CDR3s include the opening cysteine and the closing phenylalanine or tryptophan. A D gene is named only where the DNA matches it firmly. A row's size may be missing; if present it is once, few, many or a size class.

many,-,TRBJ2-3,TRBV13,TGTGCCAGCAGCTACAGGGAACGGGCAGATACGCAGTATTTT,CASSYRERADTQYF
many,-,TRBJ1-1,TRBV12-1,TGTGCCAGCAGCGCCTCCGGGACAGGGGGCGCGAAGGCTGAAGCTTTCTTT,CASSASGTGGAKAEAFF
many,TRBD2,TRBJ2-7,TRBV13,TGTGCCAGCAGCTTTTCAACTAGCGGAGGCTCCTACGAGCAGTACTTC,CASSFSTSGGSYEQYF
-,TRBD2,TRBJ2-1,TRBV6-2/TRBV6-3,TGTGCCAGCGGTTCCACTAGCGGGATATTCTACAATGAGCAGTTCTTC,CASGSTSGIFYNEQFF
few,TRBD1,TRBJ2-2,TRBV19,TGTGCCAGTAATCCCGACAGGGGATCTGCGAACACCGGGGAGCTGTTTTTT,CASNPDRGSANTGELFF
many,-,TRBJ2-5,TRBV29-1,TGCAGCGTTGTATTTCATGGCGATAACCAAGAGACCCAGTACTTC,CSVVFHGDNQETQYF
many,-,TRBJ2-7,TRBV29-1,TGCAGCGTCAGAAGGGTACCCTACGAGCAGTACTTC,CSVRRVPYEQYF
many,TRBD1,TRBJ1-5,TRBV5-5,TGTGCCAGCAGCTTTGATCCACAGGGGGCCGTTGGACAGCCCCAGCATTTT,CASSFDPQGAVGQPQHF
many,-,TRBJ1-2,TRBV11-2,TGTGCCAGCAGCTTAGTGGAGGATGGCTACACCTTC,CASSLVEDGYTF
many,TRBD2,TRBJ2-1,TRBV27,TGTGCCAGCTCTTCCGGGACTAGCGCCAATGAGCAGTTCTTC,CASSSGTSANEQFF
many,-,TRBJ2-2,TRBV12-3/TRBV12-4,TGTGCCAGCAGTTTCACAGGGGGGGGAACCGGGGAGCTGTTTTTT,CASSFTGGGTGELFF
many,-,TRBJ2-3,TRBV11-3,TGTGCCAGCAGCTTGGGACCGCGACTGTTGCCAGATACGCAGTATTTT,CASSLGPRLLPDTQYF
many,TRBD1,TRBJ2-2,TRBV24-1,TGTGCCACCAACAACAGGGGATCCGGGGAGCTGTTTTTT,CATNNRGSGELFF
many,-,TRBJ2-1,TRBV7-2,TGTGCCAGCAGCTTAAATAACTACAATGAGCAGTTCTTC,CASSLNNYNEQFF
many,-,TRBJ1-3,TRBV29-1,TGCAGCGTTTCTCGCGGAAGTGGAAACACCATATATTTT,CSVSRGSGNTIYF
many,TRBD1,TRBJ1-1,TRBV13,TGTGCCAGCAGCGTCAGGGGGATGGGCACTGAAGCTTTCTTT,CASSVRGMGTEAFF
many,-,TRBJ2-7,TRBV25-1,TGTGCCAGCAAGGATGGGTTGATCGGCGAGCAGTACTTC,CASKDGLIGEQYF
many,-,TRBJ1-1,TRBV27,TGTGCCAGCATAGCCCGGGATCTTTTAGGAGACACTGAAGCTTTCTTT,CASIARDLLGDTEAFF
many,TRBD2,TRBJ2-3,TRBV7-2,TGTGCCAGCAGCTTACCCACCGGGACTAGCGGGAGCACTAGCACAGATACGCAGTATTTT,CASSLPTGTSGSTSTDTQYF
many,-,TRBJ2-1,TRBV28,TGTGCCAGTCAGGGAAGGGGTTACAATGAGCAGTTCTTC,CASQGRGYNEQFF
many,-,TRBJ2-2,TRBV5-1,TGCGCCAGCAGCTTGGGGAACACCGGGGAGCTGTTTTTT,CASSLGNTGELFF
many,-,TRBJ1-2,TRBV12-3/TRBV12-4,TGTGCCAGCACCCTCCAGGGCCCTAACTATGGCTACACCTTC,CASTLQGPNYGYTF
few,-,TRBJ2-5,TRBV25-1,TGTGCCAGCAGTGATGGGGGAGTTAAAGGGGAGACCCAGTACTTC,CASSDGGVKGETQYF
many,TRBD2,TRBJ2-1,TRBV7-2,TGTGCCAGCAGCCTAAGCGGGAGGGCCGGGGATGAGCAGTTCTTC,CASSLSGRAGDEQFF
many,-,TRBJ2-2,TRBV19,TGTGCCAGTACCCCACAGGGTTTATCGAACACCGGGGAGCTGTTTTTT,CASTPQGLSNTGELFF
-,TRBD1,TRBJ2-2,TRBV19,TGTGCCAGTAGTTGGGGGACAGGGAAAACCGGGGAGCTGTTTTTT,CASSWGTGKTGELFF
many,TRBD1,TRBJ2-7,TRBV28,TGTGCCAGCAGTCCCCTCGGGACAGGGTACTACGAGCAGTACTTC,CASSPLGTGYYEQYF
many,-,TRBJ2-2,TRBV28,TGTGCCAGCAGCTCCCTGGGCAGGGACACCGGGGAGCTGTTTTTT,CASSSLGRDTGELFF